The 7 T cell receptor beta chains reported below all come from one sample, sequenced in a study of cytomegalovirus exposure and HLA in healthy donors. The PCR had 60 Vbeta and 13 Jbeta primers. Produced via immunoSEQ multiplex PCR; TCRdb's table is partial and in-frame only. The sample includes about 99,000 clones, around 82% seen only once; the top ten take about 9.3%. Sequencing was performed on PBMCs. The origin of the receptors is a woman in her late teens or twenties in good health and CMV-seropositive.

J is TRBJ2-7 and V is TRBV5-3; no firm D call. TRBV5-3 counts as an open reading frame of uncertain function. The CDR3 has 18 residues. Between the trimmed V and J ends, which lost 4 bases and 0 bases, there was a span of 23 bases. The CDR3 sequence is CARSPPCVKRSSSYEQYF. DNA for the CDR3: TGTGCCAGAAGCCCACCGTGTGTTAAGCGCTCCAGCTCCTACGAGCAGTACTTC.

The chain carries TRBV7-9 and TRBJ2-7, with D maybe TRBD1 (5 bases). The CDR3 runs 13 residues. CDR1 and CDR2 (germline): SEHNR, FQNEAQ (reference sequence). V dropped 5 bases and J dropped 3 bases, with 11 bases sitting between them. The CDR3 sequence is CASSHPQGYEQYF. CDR3 in DNA: TGTGCCAGCAGCCACCCCCAGGGCTACGAGCAGTACTTC.

The chain has TRBV19 and TRBJ2-7; possibly TRBD1 for D (6 bases). Germline lookup yields CDR1 LNHDA and CDR2 SQIVND (reference sequence). There are 14 residues in the CDR3. V dropped 3 bases and J dropped 5 bases, with 14 bases sitting between them. The CDR3, as DNA: TGTGCCAGTAGTATCACAGGGCTCCCAAACGAGCAGTACTTC. Its protein product is CASSITGLPNEQYF.

This sequence joins TRBV19 and TRBJ1-2, with D possibly matching TRBD1 (6 bases). V was trimmed by 4 bases and J by 4 bases, leaving 19 bases between them. Germline CDR1 reads LNHDA; CDR2 reads SQIVND (reference sequence). The CDR3 consists of 16 residues. This chain's CDR3 is CASSNPIPTGGYGYTF. The DNA of the CDR3 is TGTGCCAGTAGTAACCCCATCCCGACAGGAGGCTATGGCTACACCTTC.

This clone was seen just once. This rearrangement joins TRBV10-3 to TRBJ2-7, with 8 bases identical to TRBD1. The germline gives CDR1 ENHRY, CDR2 SYGVKD. V shed 5 bases and J 1 base; nucleotides not matched to a gene: 7. This CDR3 spans 15 amino acids. The CDR3 reads CAISSLQGASYEQYF. DNA of the CDR3: TGTGCCATCAGTAGTCTTCAGGGGGCTTCCTACGAGCAGTACTTC.

This rearrangement joins TRBV4-2 to TRBJ2-2, with 12 bases lining up with TRBD2. Germline V gene lookup returns CDR1 LGHNA and CDR2 YNFKEQ. The CDR3 covers 16 residues. J lost 6 bases, V lost 1 base, and 3 bases had no gene match. The CDR3 region is CASSQVLAGGAGELFF. CDR3 nucleotides: TGTGCCAGCAGCCAAGTACTAGCGGGGGGTGCCGGGGAGCTGTTTTTT.

This clone has a single count. The chain carries TRBV18 and TRBJ1-5; D gene unclear. Germline lookup yields CDR1 KGHSH and CDR2 LQKENI. This CDR3 spans 14 amino acids. V was cut by 5 bases and J by 2 bases, with 10 bases left in between. CDR3: CASSGSVGNQPQHF. The DNA of the CDR3 is TGTGCCAGCTCAGGCAGCGTAGGCAATCAGCCCCAGCATTTT.